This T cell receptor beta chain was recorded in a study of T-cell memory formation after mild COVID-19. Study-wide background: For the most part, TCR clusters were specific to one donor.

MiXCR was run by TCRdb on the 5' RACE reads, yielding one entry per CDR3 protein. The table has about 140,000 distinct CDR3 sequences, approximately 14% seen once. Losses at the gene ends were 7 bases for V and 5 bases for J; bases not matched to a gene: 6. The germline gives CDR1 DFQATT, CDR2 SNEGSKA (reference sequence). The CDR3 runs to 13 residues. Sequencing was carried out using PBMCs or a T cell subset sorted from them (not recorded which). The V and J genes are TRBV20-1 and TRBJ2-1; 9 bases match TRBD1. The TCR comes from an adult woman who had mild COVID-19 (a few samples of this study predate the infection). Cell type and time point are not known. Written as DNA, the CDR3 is TGCAGTGTGACGGGACAGGGAAACAATGAGCAGTTCTTC. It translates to CSVTGQGNNEQFF.